In this sample, the clone carrying this T cell receptor beta chain turned up many times. What it binds is unknown. V lost 8 bases and J lost 0, with 10 bases in between. CDR1 is SQVTM and CDR2 is ANQGSEA in the germline V gene. CDR3 length: 12 amino acids. The sample originates from a study of T cell repertoires in cytomegalovirus infection. Study in general: Signatures in public TCR beta sequences pointed to both CMV infection and matching HLA type.

Whole-study findings and limits: CMV-specific HLA-C-restricted TCR beta clonotypes dominated the ex vivo response. Individuals carrying CMV plus the relevant HLA were identified by cumulative frequency of public TCR beta families.

TCRdb re-called the reads with MiXCR, one entry per CDR3 protein. The sample holds 310,000 or so distinct CDR3 sequences, 8% to 10% seen once. The chain recombines TRBV29-1 with TRBJ1-1, with D hard to call. The source of this sequence is a human donor in good health (CMV status not recorded). Some clones in this sample may be carry-over from other donors' samples. The sample was PBMCs. The DNA of the CDR3 is TGCAGCATTAGTCGAGTGAACACTGAAGCTTTCTTT. Translation gives CSISRVNTEAFF.